This T cell receptor (beta chain) was found in a study of blood T cell repertoires in COVID-19. Study in general: COVID-19 samples collected from the United States, Italy and Spain covered acute and convalescent phases.

Repertoires were generated with immunoSEQ multiplex PCR, while TCRdb's copy carries only in-frame clones and drops some. The table lists 200,000 to 250,000 clones, 70% to 90% of them singletons. Input material: peripheral blood. This TCR was sampled from a man aged 40-50 years with acute or convalescent COVID-19.

The CDR3 DNA sequence: TGTGCCAGCAGTGGAGGGTTAGGCCAGCCCCAGCATTTT. It specifies CASSGGLGQPQHF. V is TRBV2 and J is TRBJ1-5; D is uncertain. This CDR3 contains 13 residues. The V end lost 4 bases, the J end lost 7 bases, and 11 bases lay between the germline ends. The germline V gene encodes CDR1 SNHLY and CDR2 FYNNEI.